A single sample gave rise to the 18 T cell receptor beta chains below, sequenced in a study of regulatory T cells. The study's findings and limits: CD3G-deficient patients' regulatory T cells showed reduced Shannon diversity versus autologous conventional CD4+ and control regulatory cells.

The PCR used 52 TRBV and 13 TRBJ primers. Sequencing was performed with immunoSEQ multiplex PCR; in TCRdb, only in-frame clones are kept and a portion is missing. This table holds under 7,000 clones, 85% to 90% found once. For these receptors, no antigen is known. What was sequenced was CD4+ Tregs sorted from blood. The receptor source for this set is a person under 35 with CD3G deficiency.

J is TRBJ1-5 and V is TRBV19; D unresolved. The CDR3 runs to 14 residues. With 5 bases removed from V and 5 bases from J, the gap between germline ends came to 13 bases. CDR1 is LNHDA and CDR2 is SQIVND in the germline V gene (reference sequence). Here the CDR3 reads CASSPFRYDQPQHF. The DNA of the CDR3 is TGTGCCAGTAGTCCCTTTCGTTATGATCAGCCCCAGCATTTT.

The rearrangement links TRBV4-3 to TRBJ2-2; D not resolved. This CDR3 is built from 11 residues. Trimming stripped 6 bases from V and 4 bases from J, with 3 bases between. Germline CDR1 LGHNA, CDR2 YSLEER. CDR3: CASRFTGELFF. CDR3 nucleotide sequence: TGCGCCAGCAGGTTCACCGGGGAGCTGTTTTTT.

The chain is built from TRBV5-1 and TRBJ2-1, with D uncertain. V lost 1 base and J lost 8, with 13 bases in between. Germline V gene data show CDR1 as SGHRS and CDR2 as YFSETQ. The CDR3 length is 14 residues. The CDR3 loop reads CASSLSSDGDEQFF. The CDR3 DNA reads TGCGCCAGCAGCTTGTCATCTGACGGCGATGAGCAGTTCTTC.

The chain uses TRBV19 and TRBJ2-2; D is ambiguous. The V end lost 5 bases, the J end lost 2 bases, and 9 bases lay between the germline ends. The CDR3 length is 14 residues. Germline-derived CDR1 and CDR2 are LNHDA and SQIVND (reference sequence). The DNA for the CDR3 is TGTGCCAGTAGTGCCCGGATTAACACCGGGGAGCTGTTTTTT. It yields the protein CASSARINTGELFF.

The rearrangement uses TRBV7-9 and TRBJ2-1; 12 bases line up with TRBD1. The length of the CDR3 is 15 residues. Unmatched junction bases numbered 5, after V lost 5 bases and J lost 6 bases. Germline CDR1 SEHNR, CDR2 FQNEAQ (reference sequence). CDR3 nucleotides: TGTGCCAGCAGCCTCCGGGACAGGGGGCTCAATGAGCAGTTCTTC. As protein: CASSLRDRGLNEQFF.

V gene TRBV28 combines with J gene TRBJ2-7; D may match TRBD1 or TRBD2 (5 bases each). This CDR3 has 13 residues. V shed 8 bases and J shed 0 bases, with 11 bases lying between them. Germline V gives CDR1 MDHEN, CDR2 SYDVKM. In DNA form, the CDR3 reads TGTGCCAGCTCCGGGACGAGCTCCTACGAGCAGTACTTC. Its translation: CASSGTSSYEQYF.

The chain couples TRBV7-9 to TRBJ2-3; 8 positions agree with TRBD2. Germline V CDR1 and CDR2: SEHNR, FQNEAQ (reference sequence). The CDR3 runs to 14 residues. V shed 6 bases and J 2 bases; nucleotides not matched to a gene: 4. CDR3 amino acids: CASRTSAFTDTQYF. CDR3 bases: TGTGCCAGCAGGACTAGCGCCTTCACAGATACGCAGTATTTT.

The chain recombines TRBV6-1 with TRBJ1-1; possibly TRBD1 for D (6 bases). V was pared by 6 bases and J by 4 bases, with 12 bases between. Germline V gene data show CDR1 as MNHNS and CDR2 as SASEGT. This CDR3 is built from 13 residues. The CDR3 DNA follows: TGTGCCAGCAGCGGGACACGGGGCACTGAAGCTTTCTTT. It yields the protein CASSGTRGTEAFF.

The chain uses TRBV6-6 and TRBJ2-5; D gene ambiguous. V lost 0 bases, J lost 4 bases, and 6 bases lay in between. This CDR3 contains 13 residues. The germline CDR1 and CDR2 sequences are MNHNY and SVGAGI (reference sequence). The CDR3 region has the DNA TGTGCCAGCAGTTACTCGAAGAGAGAGACCCAGTACTTC. This sequence encodes CASSYSKRETQYF.

The chain couples TRBV5-1 to TRBJ1-1, with TRBD1 matching over 10 bases. J was trimmed by 7 bases and V by 0 bases; bases with no gene match: 0. Germline V lookup: CDR1 SGHRS, CDR2 YFSETQ. This CDR3 has 13 amino acids. The chain's CDR3 is CASSLGDRGEAFF. The CDR3 DNA is TGCGCCAGCAGCTTGGGGGACAGGGGTGAAGCTTTCTTT.

V and J are TRBV5-1 and TRBJ2-3, with 13 bases fitting TRBD2. Per germline, CDR1 SGHRS and CDR2 YFSETQ. With V trimmed by 0 bases and J by 3 bases, 13 bases remained unmatched. This CDR3 has 20 residues. CDR3 nucleotides: TGCGCCAGCAGCTTGGGCCGGGGACTAGCGGGACATAGCGGGACAGATACGCAGTATTTT. Protein sequence: CASSLGRGLAGHSGTDTQYF. Full variable domain (missing parts from reference TRBV5-1 and TRBJ2-3): KAGVTQTPRYLIKTRGQQVTLSCSPISGHRSVSWYQQTPGQGLQFLFEYFSETQRNKGNFPGRFSGRQFSNSRSEMNVSTLELGDSALYLCASSLGRGLAGHSGTDTQYFGPGTRLTVL.

This rearrangement joins TRBV5-1 to TRBJ1-6; D remains unclear. CDR1 and CDR2 (germline): SGHRS, YFSETQ. Between the trimmed V and J ends, which lost 4 bases and 6 bases, there was a span of 11 bases. This CDR3 is 14 amino acids long. The CDR3 reads CASSLGRSNSPLHF. The CDR3 nucleotides read TGCGCCAGCAGCCTCGGGCGTTCTAATTCACCCCTCCACTTT.

The chain employs TRBV6-1 and TRBJ1-1; D unclear. Germline V lookup: CDR1 MNHNS, CDR2 SASEGT. CDR3 length: 14 residues. Trimming cost V 2 bases and J 3 bases, with 10 bases left between them. The chain's CDR3 is CASSEPNLYTEAFF. CDR3 in DNA: TGTGCCAGCAGTGAACCGAACCTCTACACTGAAGCTTTCTTT.

The chain links TRBV6-1 to TRBJ1-1; 8 nucleotides agree with TRBD1. The ends lost 5 bases at V and 1 base at J; junction bases unmatched: 6. CDR3 length: 15 amino acids. Germline V CDR1 and CDR2: MNHNS, SASEGT. CDR3 sequence reads: CASSRGQGKNTEAFF. In DNA form, the CDR3 reads TGTGCCAGCAGTCGCGGACAGGGTAAGAACACTGAAGCTTTCTTT.

This clone was seen a handful of times. V gene TRBV14 combines with J gene TRBJ2-7, with D possibly being TRBD1 or TRBD2 (6 bases each). The CDR3 consists of 13 residues. The V end lost 4 bases, the J end lost 6 bases, and 13 bases lay between the germline ends. CDR1 SGHDN and CDR2 FVKESK come from the germline V gene. The CDR3 protein is CASSRSPGAEQYF. CDR3 bases: TGTGCCAGCAGCCGATCGCCGGGGGCCGAGCAGTACTTC.

The chain recombines TRBV6-1 with TRBJ1-1; 7 bases fit TRBD1. The V segment lost 10 bases and the J segment 1 base; nucleotides outside the gene matches: 6. The CDR3 covers 13 residues. Germline V gene data show CDR1 as MNHNS and CDR2 as SASEGT. The CDR3 DNA reads as TGTGCCATCAACAGGGGTTGGAACACTGAAGCTTTCTTT. Translated: CAINRGWNTEAFF.

This chain connects TRBV28 to TRBJ2-3; D may be TRBD2 (6 bases). The germline V gene has CDR1 MDHEN and CDR2 SYDVKM. The CDR3 is 14 amino acids. V was shortened by 7 bases and J by 5 bases, with 16 bases between the two germline ends. Here the CDR3 DNA reads TGTGCCAGCACTGAGGGCGGGGCGGTAGATACGCAGTATTTT. Its protein product is CASTEGGAVDTQYF.

The rearrangement uses TRBV11-2 and TRBJ2-7, with D maybe TRBD2 (6 bases). V was trimmed by 5 bases and J by 3 bases, leaving 8 bases between them. The CDR3 is 12 amino acids. Per the germline V gene, CDR1 is SGHAT and CDR2 is FQNNGV. The CDR3 here is CASSSSGYEQYF. The CDR3 DNA reads as TGTGCCAGCAGCAGTAGCGGCTACGAGCAGTACTTC. Based on the CDR3 plus reference TRBV11-2 and TRBJ2-7, the full variable domain is EAGVAQSPRYKIIEKRQSVAFWCNPISGHATLYWYQQILGQGPKLLIQFQNNGVVDDSQLPKDRFSAERLKGVDSTLKIQPAKLEDSAVYLCASSSSGYEQYFGPGTRLTVT.